This T cell receptor beta chain appears in the sequencing data of a study of blood T cell repertoires in COVID-19. Across the study: Samples taken during acute and convalescent COVID-19 were collected in the United States, Italy and Spain. T cells, B-cell-depleted T cells, or PBMCs supplied cDNA or gDNA.

This CDR3 spans 15 amino acids. CDR1 and CDR2 from the germline V gene are MNHEY and SVGEGT. Trimming at V came to 4 bases and at J to 6 bases, leaving 11 bases not matched to a gene. A few counts support this clone. In the authors' methods: Reference gene primers were amplified, and this amplification served to estimate nucleated cell counts. Only in-frame clones appear in the TCRdb table, and some are missing; sequencing was by immunoSEQ multiplex PCR. The V and J calls and clone size are taken from that table; D and trimming were inferred from the DNA. The data hold about 45,000 clones, with 86% observed a single time.

The source is a human donor in a cohort sampled during active COVID-19. The chain recombines TRBV6-2 or TRBV6-3 with TRBJ1-2; 7 bases agree with TRBD1. Sample: peripheral blood. The CDR3 bases are TGTGCCAGCAGTTCCGCCCAAACAGGGGATCATGGCTACACCTTC. Residues: CASSSAQTGDHGYTF.